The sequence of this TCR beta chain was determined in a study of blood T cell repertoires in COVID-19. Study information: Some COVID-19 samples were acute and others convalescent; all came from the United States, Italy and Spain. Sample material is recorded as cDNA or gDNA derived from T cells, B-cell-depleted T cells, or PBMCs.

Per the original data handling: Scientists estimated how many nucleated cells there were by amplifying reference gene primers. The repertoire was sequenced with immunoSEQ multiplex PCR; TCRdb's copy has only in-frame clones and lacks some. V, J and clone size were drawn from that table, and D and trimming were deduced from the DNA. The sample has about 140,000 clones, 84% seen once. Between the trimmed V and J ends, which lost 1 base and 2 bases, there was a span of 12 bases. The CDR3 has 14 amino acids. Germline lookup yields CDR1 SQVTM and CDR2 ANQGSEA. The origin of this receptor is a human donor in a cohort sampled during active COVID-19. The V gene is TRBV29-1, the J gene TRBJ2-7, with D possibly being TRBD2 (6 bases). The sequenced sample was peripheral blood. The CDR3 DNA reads TGCAGCGTTGAAGCAGGGACTTCCCCCTACGAGCAGTACTTC. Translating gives CSVEAGTSPYEQYF.